This section outlines one T cell receptor (beta chain) sequence together with its context. This sample was taken from a study of CD8 T cells in Susac syndrome. Random hexamers served to reverse transcribe roughly 0.5 to 1 ug RNA. Using its own MiXCR run on the immunoSEQ multiplex PCR reads, TCRdb lists one record per CDR3 protein. The data contain more than 120,000 distinct CDR3 sequences, 94% of them singletons. CDR3 length: 14 residues. V lost 3 bases, J lost 3 bases, and 6 bases stayed unmatched. The germline CDR1 and CDR2 sequences are DFQATT and SNEGSKA (reference sequence). The genes are TRBV20-1 and TRBJ2-7, with 9 nucleotides matching TRBD2. This clonotype originated in a human donor in good health. The sample taken for sequencing was CD4+ T cells from PBMCs. Written as DNA, the CDR3 is TGCAGTGCTAGTCGGGCGGGAGGGTACTACGAGCAGTACTTC. Encoded protein: CSASRAGGYYEQYF.